The entry that follows covers one T cell receptor beta chain sequence. The CDR3 has 15 residues. Trimming stripped 5 bases from V and 6 bases from J, with 20 bases between. Germline V gene data show CDR1 as GTSNPN and CDR2 as SVGIG (reference sequence). This entry comes from a study of OX40 agonist ivuxolimab in advanced cancers. TCRdb's copy holds only in-frame clones and misses some; the assay was immunoSEQ multiplex PCR. The table lists 58,000 or so clones, around 87% of them singletons. The receptor was derived from an adult with an advanced solid tumor such as melanoma, head and neck, liver or kidney cancer. This chain links TRBV30 with TRBJ1-3; possibly TRBD1 for D (5 bases). This sample comprised CD4+ or CD8+ T cells sorted from blood, obtained in a trial of the OX40 agonist ivuxolimab. This chain's CDR3 is CAWRTRGAKKNTIYF. Here the CDR3 DNA reads TGTGCCTGGCGTACGAGAGGGGCTAAAAAAAACACCATATATTTT.